Following are 14 T cell receptor beta chains from one sample sequenced in a study of blood T cell repertoires in COVID-19. Assay used: immunoSEQ multiplex PCR; TCRdb lists only in-frame clones, some missing. Of 100,000 to 150,000 clones detected, approximately 87% appear once; the ten largest clones hold about 2%. Source material: peripheral blood. These receptor sequences come from a man aged 65 to 79 with active COVID-19.

This chain uses TRBV28 with TRBJ1-6, with D perhaps TRBD1 (5 bases). Germline CDR1 reads MDHEN; CDR2 reads SYDVKM. Trimming removed 6 bases at V and 10 bases at J, with 19 bases between. The CDR3 totals 15 residues. CDR3 coding DNA: TGTGCCAGCAGCTCCATGGGAGGGGCAGGGTCACCCCTCCACTTT. Amino acids: CASSSMGGAGSPLHF.

This clone occurred once. This chain joins TRBV25-1 and TRBJ2-2; D is ambiguous. The CDR3 loop spans 15 amino acids. Germline CDR1 reads MGHDK; CDR2 reads SYGVNS. Trimming stripped 8 bases from V and 2 bases from J, with 15 bases between. CDR3 in DNA: TGTGCCAGCTCAACGGTGAACAGCAACACCGGGGAGCTGTTTTTT. Protein: CASSTVNSNTGELFF.

This chain joins TRBV10-1 and TRBJ2-1; D is unclear. Trimming cost V 0 bases and J 9 bases, with 9 bases left between them. This CDR3 is 13 amino acids long. CDR1 and CDR2 (germline): WNHNN, SYGVQD (reference sequence). CDR3 nucleotide sequence: TGCGCCAGCAGTGAGTCGAATAGAGGTGAGCAGTTCTTC. It translates to CASSESNRGEQFF.

This chain connects TRBV5-1 to TRBJ1-1, with a possible D match to TRBD1 (5 bases). Germline CDR1 SGHRS, CDR2 YFSETQ. V dropped 4 bases and J dropped 1 base, with 11 bases sitting between them. The CDR3 covers 14 residues. The CDR3 loop reads CASSPGRGNTEAFF. CDR3 nucleotide sequence: TGCGCCAGCAGCCCTGGGAGGGGGAACACTGAAGCTTTCTTT. Combining the CDR3 with reference TRBV5-1 and TRBJ1-1 gives the whole variable domain KAGVTQTPRYLIKTRGQQVTLSCSPISGHRSVSWYQQTPGQGLQFLFEYFSETQRNKGNFPGRFSGRQFSNSRSEMNVSTLELGDSALYLCASSPGRGNTEAFFGQGTRLTVV.

The CDR3 DNA is TGTGCCAGCAGCGGCGGGACTAGCGGTCCCTACAATGAGCAGTTCTTC. Its translation is CASSGGTSGPYNEQFF. The V gene is TRBV14, the J gene TRBJ2-1, with 11 bases lining up with TRBD2. After removal of 5 bases from V and 2 bases from J, the junction contained 5 bases not matched to a gene. This CDR3 has 16 amino acids. Per germline, CDR1 SGHDN and CDR2 FVKESK.

This clone was seen many times. The chain combines TRBV19 with TRBJ2-7, with 9 nucleotides matching TRBD2. This CDR3 comprises 14 residues. Germline values: CDR1 LNHDA, CDR2 SQIVND (reference sequence). With V trimmed by 10 bases and J by 0 bases, 7 bases remained unmatched. The CDR3 sequence: CATSTSGYSYEQYF. DNA of the CDR3: TGTGCCACCTCCACTAGCGGGTACTCCTACGAGCAGTACTTC.

The V and J genes are TRBV28 and TRBJ2-1, with 7 bases aligning to TRBD2. Germline V CDR1 and CDR2: MDHEN, SYDVKM. V lost 7 bases and J lost 5; bases outside the gene matches: 8. There are 14 residues in the CDR3. The CDR3 coding sequence is TGTGCCAGCACAGGGAGGGGTTACAACAATGAGCAGTTCTTC. It codes for CASTGRGYNNEQFF.

The rearrangement uses TRBV2 and TRBJ1-3; perhaps TRBD1 as D (5 bases). The CDR3 contains 14 residues. V lost 4 bases and J 7 bases, leaving 14 bases between the germline ends. CDR1 and CDR2 from the germline V gene are SNHLY and FYNNEI. CDR3 protein: CASSARGLQNTIYF. The CDR3 DNA follows: TGTGCCAGCAGTGCTAGGGGCCTCCAGAACACCATATATTTT.

This clone was observed a single time. The chain recombines TRBV28 with TRBJ1-3; 8 bases agree with TRBD1. The trim removed 5 bases at V and 0 bases at J, leaving 9 bases unmatched. Looked up from germline, CDR1 is MDHEN and CDR2 is SYDVKM. The CDR3 has 17 amino acids. In DNA, the CDR3 is TGTGCCAGCAGTCCCGGGACAGGCGTTAGCTCTGGAAACACCATATATTTT. Translating it yields CASSPGTGVSSGNTIYF.

V gene TRBV3-1 (or the pseudogene TRBV3-2) combines with J gene TRBJ2-5, with 10 positions matching TRBD2. The CDR3 is 17 residues long. The V segment lost 0 bases and the J segment 5 bases; nucleotides outside the gene matches: 9. CDR1 is LGHDT, CDR2 YNNKEL, per germline (reference sequence). CDR3 nucleotides: TGTGCCAGCAGCCAAGAAGGAGGTAGCGGGAGGTTGGAGACCCAGTACTTC. This encodes CASSQEGGSGRLETQYF.

As regards this clone: This sample includes further DNA sequences coding for the same CDR3. The chain carries TRBV7-2 and TRBJ1-5, with D maybe TRBD1 (6 bases). With 4 bases removed from V and 4 bases from J, the gap between germline ends came to 8 bases. The V gene's germline CDR1 is SGHTA and CDR2 FQGNSA. The CDR3 consists of 13 residues. The CDR3 here is CASSSQGNQPQHF. The CDR3 DNA reads TGTGCCAGCAGCTCGCAGGGGAATCAGCCCCAGCATTTT.

The chain employs TRBV28 and TRBJ2-7, with a tentative D call TRBD1 (5 bases). CDR1 is MDHEN and CDR2 is SYDVKM in the germline V gene. This CDR3 is built from 15 residues. Trimming removed 3 bases from V and 5 bases from J, with 17 bases in between. The CDR3 nucleotides are TGTGCCAGCAGTTTCCTCCTGAGACAGTCGGACGAGCAGTACTTC. Translation: CASSFLLRQSDEQYF.

The V gene is TRBV2, the J gene TRBJ2-1; 7 bases match TRBD2. The germline V gene has CDR1 SNHLY and CDR2 FYNNEI. There are 15 residues in the CDR3. The V gene end was trimmed by 2 bases and the J gene end by 3 bases; junction bases not matched to a gene: 4. The CDR3 spells CASSERLAVYNEQFF. CDR3 nucleotides: TGTGCCAGCAGTGAACGTCTAGCGGTCTACAATGAGCAGTTCTTC.

The chain links TRBV27 to TRBJ2-2, with 7 bases fitting TRBD1. Looked up from germline, CDR1 is MNHEY and CDR2 is SMNVEV (reference sequence). The junction had 13 bases not matched to a gene; V was cut back by 3 bases and J by 6 bases. CDR3 length: 17 amino acids. The CDR3 spells CASSFSETGVDPGELFF. Written as DNA, the CDR3 is TGTGCCAGCAGTTTCTCGGAAACAGGGGTCGACCCCGGGGAGCTGTTTTTT.